These 17 T cell receptor beta chains came from one sample sequenced in a study of long-term antiretroviral therapy in people with HIV. The run of the v3.0 immunoSEQ assay was at survey level. Clones were sequenced by immunoSEQ multiplex PCR, and TCRdb holds only the in-frame ones, with some missing. The repertoire holds 35,000 to 40,000 clones, with about four fifths as singletons. The sample here was unsorted PBMCs, taken 0.3 years after starting antiretroviral therapy. The receptors originated from a man between 18 and 29 years old with HIV.

The genes are TRBV7-2 and TRBJ1-1; unclear D gene. From germline, CDR1 is SGHTA and CDR2 FQGNSA. The V and J ends lost 9 bases and 1 base respectively, with 9 bases between them. The CDR3 has 12 amino acids. In DNA form, the CDR3 reads TGTGCCAGTTCAGCCCAGAACACTGAAGCTTTCTTT. Its protein product is CASSAQNTEAFF.

The rearrangement joins TRBV4-1 to TRBJ2-1, with a weak D call TRBD1 (5 bases). The germline V gene has CDR1 MGHRA and CDR2 YSYEKL. This CDR3 contains 13 residues. V lost 0 bases and J lost 9, with 9 bases in between. DNA of the CDR3: TGCGCCAGCAGCCAAGATAGGGGCACTGAGCAGTTCTTC. Encoded protein: CASSQDRGTEQFF.

The chain uses TRBV4-2 and TRBJ2-7; TRBD2 aligns across 7 bases. The V gene's germline CDR1 is LGHNA and CDR2 YNFKEQ. This CDR3 region has 16 residues. The trim removed 1 base at V and 3 bases at J, leaving 9 bases unmatched. The CDR3 nucleotides are TGTGCCAGCAGCCAAGCAGGGCTAGCGGAGTTCTACGAGCAGTACTTC. This translates into CASSQAGLAEFYEQYF.

This chain uses TRBV7-9 with TRBJ1-3; the D is unclear. The CDR3 totals 12 residues. Germline values: CDR1 SEHNR, CDR2 FQNEAQ (reference sequence). The V end was cut by 1 base, the J end by 7 bases, with 5 bases between. The CDR3 loop reads CASSLGWNTIYF. Here the CDR3 DNA reads TGTGCCAGCAGCTTAGGGTGGAACACCATATATTTT.

This clone was detected only a few times. The chain has TRBV15 and TRBJ2-7, with 12 bases aligning to TRBD2. Germline-derived CDR1 and CDR2 are LNHNV and YYDKDF (reference sequence). This CDR3 region has 15 residues. J lost 11 bases, V lost 0 bases, and 8 bases had no gene match. In DNA form, the CDR3 reads TGTGCCACCAGCAGAGATCACTCTAGCGGGGGGGCGGAGTACTTC. This sequence encodes CATSRDHSSGGAEYF. The full variable domain, rest sourced from reference TRBV15 and TRBJ2-7, is DAMVIQNPRYQVTQFGKPVTLSCSQTLNHNVMYWYQQKSSQAPKLLFHYYDKDFNNEADTPDNFQSRRPNTSFCFLDIRSPGLGDTAMYLCATSRDHSSGGAEYFGPGTRLTVT.

This clone has just a few counts. This sequence joins TRBV7-9 and TRBJ2-7; D ambiguous. Between the trimmed V and J ends, which lost 4 bases and 4 bases, there was a span of 8 bases. CDR3 length: 12 residues. The V gene's germline CDR1 is SEHNR and CDR2 FQNEAQ (reference sequence). Here the CDR3 reads CASSSRLYEQYF. The CDR3, as DNA: TGTGCCAGCAGCTCAAGGCTATACGAGCAGTACTTC.

The rearrangement links TRBV7-9 to TRBJ2-1; D remains unclear. The CDR3 loop spans 14 amino acids. The germline CDR1 and CDR2 sequences are SEHNR and FQNEAQ (reference sequence). V was shortened by 6 bases and J by 10 bases, with 19 bases between the two germline ends. The CDR3 here is CASSPKWVLREQFF. In nucleotides, the CDR3 is TGTGCCAGCAGTCCTAAGTGGGTTCTACGGGAGCAGTTCTTC.

The chain links TRBV25-1 to TRBJ1-1; D uncertain. CDR1 is MGHDK, CDR2 SYGVNS, per germline. Between the trimmed V and J ends, which lost 3 bases and 0 bases, there was a span of 8 bases. This CDR3 spans 14 amino acids. The CDR3 spells CASSEIGLNTEAFF. The CDR3, as DNA: TGTGCCAGCAGTGAGATAGGCTTGAACACTGAAGCTTTCTTT.

The J gene is TRBJ1-1, the V gene TRBV7-2, with a possible D match to TRBD1 (5 bases). CDR1 is SGHTA, CDR2 FQGNSA, per germline. The CDR3 covers 14 residues. Trimming took off 3 bases at V and 1 base at J, with 9 bases between the two ends. Written as DNA, the CDR3 is TGTGCCAGCAGCTTCGGACACCAGAACACTGAAGCTTTCTTT. Translation gives CASSFGHQNTEAFF.

In its sample, this clone was seen a few times. V and J are TRBV5-1 and TRBJ2-1, with a weak D call TRBD1 (5 bases). Germline CDR1 reads SGHRS; CDR2 reads YFSETQ. This CDR3 region has 13 residues. Trimming cost V 4 bases and J 5 bases, with 10 bases left between them. CDR3 in amino acids: CASSPLGDNEQFF. As DNA, the CDR3 is TGCGCCAGCAGCCCATTAGGGGACAATGAGCAGTTCTTC.

This sequence joins TRBV29-1 and TRBJ2-1; 7 nucleotides align to TRBD2. CDR1 and CDR2 (germline): SQVTM, ANQGSEA. Trimming took 6 bases from V and 2 from J; bases not matched to a gene: 10. The CDR3 loop spans 15 amino acids. CDR3 sequence (DNA): TGCAGCGTCGTCCCGGGACTACATGCCTACAATGAGCAGTTCTTC. It is translated as CSVVPGLHAYNEQFF.

The chain uses TRBV2 and TRBJ2-5, with 8 positions matching TRBD2. This CDR3 has 13 amino acids. The germline V gene encodes CDR1 SNHLY and CDR2 FYNNEI. Losses at the gene ends were 9 bases for V and 2 bases for J; bases not matched to a gene: 5. The CDR3 spells CASMRGDQETQYF. CDR3 nucleotides: TGTGCCAGTATGCGGGGGGATCAAGAGACCCAGTACTTC.

This clone was recorded only once. This chain uses TRBV27 with TRBJ2-7; 12 bases match TRBD2. CDR3 size: 14 residues. V lost 4 bases to trimming and J lost 4 bases; unmatched junction nucleotides: 2. Germline V CDR1 and CDR2: MNHEY, SMNVEV (reference sequence). CDR3 sequence reads: CASSSGTSGYEQYF. The CDR3 nucleotides are TGTGCCAGCAGTTCCGGGACTAGCGGGTACGAGCAGTACTTC.

The V call is TRBV5-5, the J call TRBJ1-3; unclear D gene. The CDR3 runs to 15 residues. With 0 bases removed from V and 1 base from J, the gap between germline ends came to 8 bases. CDR1 and CDR2 from the germline V gene are SGHKS and YYEKEE (reference sequence). The CDR3 DNA reads as TGTGCCAGCAGCTTGGATACGGGGTCTGGAAACACCATATATTTT. Translated: CASSLDTGSGNTIYF. Full variable domain (outside the CDR3, taken from reference TRBV5-5 and TRBJ1-3): DAGVTQSPTHLIKTRGQQVTLRCSPISGHKSVSWYQQVLGQGPQFIFQYYEKEERGRGNFPDRFSARQFPNYSSELNVNALLLGDSALYLCASSLDTGSGNTIYFGEGSWLTVV.

This sequence joins TRBV6-6 and TRBJ2-5, with D possibly matching TRBD1 (6 bases). This CDR3 spans 14 amino acids. Germline values: CDR1 MNHNY, CDR2 SVGAGI (reference sequence). V was cut by 4 bases and J by 1 base, with 10 bases left in between. CDR3 residues: CASSFQGSQETQYF. The CDR3 DNA reads as TGTGCCAGCAGTTTCCAGGGGAGCCAAGAGACCCAGTACTTC.

This chain uses TRBV5-1 with TRBJ2-1; 9 bases agree with TRBD2. With V trimmed by 4 bases and J by 8 bases, 10 bases remained unmatched. Germline V gives CDR1 SGHRS, CDR2 YFSETQ. The CDR3 loop spans 15 amino acids. In DNA, the CDR3 is TGCGCCAGCAGCCCGCGGGGGGGAGAGGGCGATGAGCAGTTCTTC. It specifies CASSPRGGEGDEQFF.

This sequence joins TRBV6-6 and TRBJ1-2; 9 positions match TRBD1. V trimming: 7 bases; J trimming: 4 bases; junction bases outside the gene matches: 13. The CDR3 covers 16 residues. CDR1 and CDR2 from the germline V gene are MNHNY and SVGAGI (reference sequence). The CDR3 here is CASTVPGQGIGYGYTF. CDR3 DNA: TGTGCCAGCACCGTCCCGGGACAGGGTATAGGCTATGGCTACACCTTC.